This T cell receptor beta chain was sequenced during a study of regulatory T cells in long-lasting Graves disease. Building the TCR beta libraries relied on iRepertoire HTBI primers, and CDR3 regions underwent Arm-PCR. Each CDR3 protein is one row after TCRdb ran MiXCR on the multiplex PCR reads. Of some 410,000 distinct CDR3 sequences listed, less than 20% are singletons. Time point in this sample: newly diagnosed GD, antithyroid drugs for less than 3 months. After RNA was extracted from PBMCs, the TCR library was made from it. This same sample was also part of a study on T cells in Graves' hyperthyroidism and ophthalmopathy.

This TCR was sampled from a woman in her 30s with Graves disease. The sequences come from peripheral blood mononuclear cells (PBMCs), collected at new diagnosis, from a patient treated with antithyroid drugs.

The DNA for the CDR3 is TGTGCCAGCAGGCATCTAGCGGGACGCACAGATACGCAGTATTTT. Protein product: CASRHLAGRTDTQYF. The chain employs TRBV7-9 and TRBJ2-3; 9 bases line up with TRBD2. After removal of 6 bases from V and 1 base from J, the junction contained 5 bases not matched to a gene. CDR3 length: 15 amino acids. Germline V CDR1 and CDR2: SEHNR, FQNEAQ (reference sequence).